The 16 T cell receptor beta chains given below trace back to one sample, sequenced in a study of blood T cell repertoires in COVID-19. Generated by immunoSEQ multiplex PCR, the TCRdb table keeps only in-frame clones and is missing some. The table has tens of thousands of clones, approximately 83% seen once. Sequencing was carried out using peripheral blood. The receptors stem from a human donor in a cohort sampled during active COVID-19.

The gene calls are TRBV9 and TRBJ1-1, with 7 nucleotides matching TRBD1. The V gene's germline CDR1 is SGDLS and CDR2 YYNGEE. The ends lost 4 bases at V and 3 bases at J; junction bases unmatched: 6. The CDR3 spans 14 residues. CDR3 DNA sequence: TGTGCCAGCAGCAAGATCCAGGGGGACACTGAAGCTTTCTTT. As protein: CASSKIQGDTEAFF.

The chain employs TRBV7-2 and TRBJ2-5, with D perhaps TRBD2 (5 bases). Trimming removed 5 bases at V and 5 bases at J, with 12 bases between. CDR3 length equals 13 residues. Germline loops: CDR1 SGHTA, CDR2 FQGNSA. CDR3 in DNA: TGTGCCAGCAGCCAGCCGGAGCGGGAGACCCAGTACTTC. Translated, it gives CASSQPERETQYF.

The J gene is TRBJ2-1, the V gene TRBV2, with D possibly being TRBD1 (6 bases). V lost 6 bases to trimming and J lost 3 bases, with 12 bases between them. The CDR3 loop spans 14 amino acids. Germline values: CDR1 SNHLY, CDR2 FYNNEI. This chain's CDR3 is CASSPDRSYNEQFF. The CDR3 nucleotides read TGTGCCAGCAGCCCAGACAGGAGCTACAATGAGCAGTTCTTC.

The chain carries TRBV4-1 and TRBJ2-5, with TRBD2 matching 15 bases. The V and J ends lost 4 bases and 1 base, in that order; junction bases with no gene match: 4. Germline CDR1 reads MGHRA; CDR2 reads YSYEKL. CDR3 length: 17 residues. The CDR3 here is CASSRGTSGGFQETQYF. CDR3 DNA sequence: TGCGCCAGCAGCCGCGGGACTAGCGGGGGGTTCCAAGAGACCCAGTACTTC.

This clone was picked up one time. The chain couples TRBV25-1 to TRBJ2-5, with D possibly TRBD1 on 6 matching bases. Germline V gives CDR1 MGHDK, CDR2 SYGVNS. V was cut by 4 bases and J by 3 bases, with 15 bases left in between. This CDR3 spans 15 amino acids. The CDR3 coding sequence is TGTGCCAGCAGTGGCCCTTCTGGGGGCAAAGAGACCCAGTACTTC. It specifies CASSGPSGGKETQYF. The variable domain in full, completed from reference TRBV25-1 and TRBJ2-5, reads EADIYQTPRYLVIGTGKKITLECSQTMGHDKMYWYQQDPGMELHLIHYSYGVNSTEKGDLSSESTVSRIRTEHFPLTLESARPSHTSQYLCASSGPSGGKETQYFGPGTRLLVL.

The chain is built from TRBV19 and TRBJ2-7, with TRBD2 matching 9 bases. The CDR3 loop spans 13 amino acids. V gave up 6 bases and J gave up 1 base; unmatched junction bases: 1. Looked up from germline, CDR1 is LNHDA and CDR2 is SQIVND (reference sequence). CDR3 protein: CASSAGGSYEQYF. The CDR3 coding sequence is TGTGCCAGTAGCGCGGGGGGGTCCTACGAGCAGTACTTC. Filled out from reference TRBV19 and TRBJ2-7, the complete variable domain reads DGGITQSPKYLFRKEGQNVTLSCEQNLNHDAMYWYRQDPGQGLRLIYYSQIVNDFQKGDIAEGYSVSREKKESFPLTVTSAQKNPTAFYLCASSAGGSYEQYFGPGTRLTVT.

V gene TRBV5-1 combines with J gene TRBJ2-3; 7 nucleotides align to TRBD2. V lost 3 bases and J lost 0; bases outside the gene matches: 1. Germline values: CDR1 SGHRS, CDR2 YFSETQ. The CDR3 loop spans 14 amino acids. This CDR3 reads CASSWGGSTDTQYF. CDR3 in DNA: TGCGCCAGCAGCTGGGGAGGGAGCACAGATACGCAGTATTTT.

The chain carries TRBV11-2 and TRBJ2-3; TRBD2 aligns across 8 bases. Germline lookup yields CDR1 SGHAT and CDR2 FQNNGV. The V gene end was trimmed by 5 bases and the J gene end by 6 bases; junction bases not matched to a gene: 13. This CDR3 has 16 amino acids. The CDR3 DNA reads as TGTGCCAGCAGCCCACAAATGGCGGGGGGATTCGATACGCAGTATTTT. Translated: CASSPQMAGGFDTQYF.

This sequence joins TRBV4-1 and TRBJ1-1; the D is unclear. V was trimmed by 5 bases and J by 1 base, leaving 14 bases between them. The CDR3 is 15 residues long. Germline V gene lookup returns CDR1 MGHRA and CDR2 YSYEKL. The DNA of the CDR3 is TGCGCCAGCAGCGAAACCCCTACGGGGAACACTGAAGCTTTCTTT. Amino acids: CASSETPTGNTEAFF.

The chain couples TRBV27 to TRBJ2-7, with D maybe TRBD2 (6 bases). CDR3 length: 13 residues. Trimming left V 7 bases short and J 3 bases short, with 13 bases between. Germline-derived CDR1 and CDR2 are MNHEY and SMNVEV (reference sequence). As DNA, the CDR3 is TGTGCCAGCACCCAGACTAGGGGCTACGAGCAGTACTTC. Translation gives CASTQTRGYEQYF.

The chain is built from TRBV30 and TRBJ1-2; D not resolved. Trimming took 1 base from V and 1 from J, leaving 10 bases between them. The CDR3 loop spans 14 amino acids. CDR1 and CDR2 from the germline V gene are GTSNPN and SVGIG (reference sequence). The CDR3 bases are TGTGCCTGGAGTGGGTCGGTTGGTAACTATGGCTACACCTTC. It is translated as CAWSGSVGNYGYTF.

A note on this clone: An end of the junction does not agree with germline; a read error may underlie this. The genes are TRBV6-5 and TRBJ1-2, with D hard to call. The length of the CDR3 is 11 residues. Per the germline V gene, CDR1 is MNHEY and CDR2 is SVGAGI. The CDR3 nucleotides are TGTGCCAGCAGTTGGTTCAACTATAGGAGCTTC. It specifies CASSWFNYRSF.

V usage is TRBV24-1 and J usage is TRBJ2-7, with TRBD1 identical over 10 bases. Germline CDR1 KGHDR, CDR2 SFDVKD. This CDR3 contains 16 residues. The J segment lost 3 bases and the V segment lost 3 bases, leaving 7 bases of the junction unmatched. CDR3 amino acids: CATSDTGTGAFYEQYF. The CDR3, as DNA: TGTGCCACCAGTGATACCGGGACAGGGGCCTTCTACGAGCAGTACTTC.

The chain links TRBV15 to TRBJ1-1, with TRBD1 matching 8 bases. In germline, CDR1 is LNHNV, CDR2 YYDKDF (reference sequence). The CDR3 runs to 16 residues. V dropped 2 bases and J dropped 11; count of bases not matched to a gene: 16. The CDR3 here is CATSRNRDRSPEGAFF. CDR3 nucleotides: TGTGCCACCAGCAGAAACCGGGACAGGTCTCCCGAGGGGGCTTTCTTT.

The rearrangement uses TRBV24-1 and TRBJ2-7; TRBD1 is a possible D gene (5 bases). CDR3 length: 13 amino acids. Germline V gene sequence: CDR1 KGHDR, CDR2 SFDVKD. The germline V and J ends were trimmed by 9 bases and 5 bases, with 16 bases remaining between them. The CDR3 loop reads CATSQGIRHEQYF. The DNA for the CDR3 is TGTGCCACCTCCCAGGGAATTCGGCACGAGCAGTACTTC.

This chain links TRBV19 with TRBJ1-1; no reliable D call. Germline V gene data show CDR1 as LNHDA and CDR2 as SQIVND (reference sequence). Deletions cut 4 bases from V and 6 bases from J, with 12 bases between. There are 13 residues in the CDR3. CDR3 coding DNA: TGTGCCAGTAGTAAACAGCATGACGCTGAAGCTTTCTTT. Translation: CASSKQHDAEAFF.